The rows below give T cell receptor beta chains drawn from one sample of a study of beta chain features in type 1 diabetes. Profiling relied on immunoSEQ multiplex PCR, and the TCRdb table lists in-frame clones only, not all of them. The data show about 150,000 clones, under 13% seen once. Sequences were obtained from central memory CD4+ T cells from blood. The source is a man aged 25 to 40 with type 1 diabetes. CDR3s include the opening cysteine and the closing phenylalanine or tryptophan. The order of the fields is J gene, V gene, clone size, D gene, CDR3 length, CDR3 protein, CDR3 DNA. The D gene is left open where the match is weak. Size values are once, few and many counts, or a class for expanded clones, and some rows have none.

TRBJ2-7,TRBV28,few,NA,12,CASIRGGNEQYF,TGTGCCAGCATTAGGGGGGGAAACGAGCAGTACTTC
TRBJ2-3,TRBV9,few,NA,13,CASSVSSTDTQYF,TGTGCCAGCAGCGTTTCTAGCACAGATACGCAGTATTTT
TRBJ1-5,TRBV6-6,few,TRBD1,13,CASRPGQDQPQHF,TGTGCCAGCAGGCCGGGACAGGACCAGCCCCAGCATTTT
TRBJ2-4,TRBV28,many,NA,11,CASSLAGIQYF,TGTGCCAGCAGTTTAGCCGGCATTCAGTACTTC
TRBJ2-7,TRBV30,NA,TRBD1,14,CAWGRDRGFGEQYF,TGTGCCTGGGGAAGGGACAGGGGATTCGGCGAGCAGTACTTC
TRBJ2-7,TRBV7-7,few,TRBD2,14,CASSPGLDSYEQYF,TGTGCCAGCAGCCCGGGACTAGACTCCTACGAGCAGTACTTC
TRBJ1-1,TRBV27,few,TRBD1,14,CASSFPGQGAKTFF,TGTGCCAGCAGTTTCCCCGGACAGGGGGCGAAGACTTTCTTT
TRBJ1-1,TRBV4-2,few,TRBD1,15,CASSHAQGAVTEAFF,TGTGCCAGCAGCCACGCACAGGGGGCTGTCACTGAAGCTTTCTTT
TRBJ2-5,TRBV4-3,few,TRBD2,13,CASSQERAGGRYF,TGCGCCAGCAGCCAAGAGAGAGCGGGAGGACGTTACTTC
TRBJ1-2,TRBV7-2,NA,NA,14,CASSITGFLYGYTF,TGTGCCAGCAGCATAACAGGGTTTCTCTATGGCTACACCTTC
TRBJ1-4,TRBV28,NA,TRBD1,14,CASYTGQANEKLFF,TGTGCCAGCTATACGGGACAGGCGAATGAAAAACTGTTTTTT
TRBJ2-7,TRBV7-6,NA,NA,16,CASSLSGLGNGYEQYF,TGTGCCAGCAGCTTAAGTGGTCTCGGGAACGGCTACGAGCAGTACTTC
TRBJ2-7,TRBV28,NA,NA,14,CASKFLDRTYEQYF,TGTGCCAGCAAATTTCTCGACAGGACCTACGAGCAGTACTTC
TRBJ1-1,TRBV7-9,few,NA,13,CASRINRDTEAFF,TGTGCCAGCAGAATAAACAGGGACACTGAAGCTTTCTTT
TRBJ2-3,TRBV2,few,TRBD1,16,CASSAGQGSGTDTQYF,TGTGCCAGCAGTGCCGGACAGGGGTCGGGCACAGATACGCAGTATTTT
TRBJ2-1,TRBV5-1,few,NA,14,CASSGLSSYNEQFF,TGCGCCAGCAGCGGACTGAGCTCCTACAATGAGCAGTTCTTC
TRBJ2-1,TRBV18,NA,NA,12,CASSPSRDEQFF,TGTGCCAGCTCACCATCTCGAGATGAGCAGTTCTTC
TRBJ2-3,TRBV4-3,NA,NA,15,CASSQADSRTDTQYF,TGCGCCAGCAGCCAAGCCGACTCCCGCACAGATACGCAGTATTTT
TRBJ2-7,TRBV6-5,few,NA,14,CASSTGSGAYEQYF,TGTGCCAGCTCCACCGGGAGCGGAGCCTACGAGCAGTACTTC
TRBJ2-5,TRBV11-2,few,NA,15,CASSLDRGQQETQYF,TGTGCCAGCAGCTTAGACCGAGGGCAGCAAGAGACCCAGTACTTC
TRBJ1-2,TRBV5-4,NA,TRBD1,14,CASSSGTASYGYTF,TGTGCCAGCAGCTCCGGGACAGCATCTTATGGCTACACCTTC
TRBJ2-7,TRBV19,NA,NA,14,CASSRTVSSYEQYF,TGTGCCAGTAGCCGGACAGTAAGCTCCTACGAGCAGTACTTC
TRBJ2-7,TRBV6-6,many,NA,13,CASSTEGGYGQYF,TGTGCCAGCAGTACTGAGGGTGGCTACGGCCAGTACTTC
TRBJ1-5,TRBV30,NA,NA,16,CAWSVGGNLINQPQHF,TGTGCCTGGAGTGTTGGGGGGAACTTAATCAATCAGCCCCAGCATTTT
TRBJ2-7,TRBV2,few,NA,13,CASSSGLSYEQYF,TGTGCCAGCAGTAGTGGGCTATCCTACGAGCAGTACTTC
TRBJ2-1,TRBV10-3,few,TRBD2,13,CAICREDHNEQFF,TGTGCCATCTGTCGGGAGGACCACAATGAGCAGTTCTTC
TRBJ2-1,TRBV19,NA,TRBD2,14,CASSLPGGGNEQFF,TGTGCCAGTAGTTTACCGGGAGGGGGCAATGAGCAGTTCTTC
TRBJ2-1,TRBV28,few,TRBD2,16,CASSSLSGRFYNEQFF,TGTGCCAGCAGTTCACTAAGCGGGAGGTTTTACAATGAGCAGTTCTTC
TRBJ2-6,TRBV30,few,NA,17,CAWSVGASGSGANVLTF,TGTGCCTGGAGTGTGGGGGCTTCAGGGTCTGGGGCCAACGTCCTGACTTTC
TRBJ2-7,TRBV27,NA,TRBD2,16,CASSSLLAGLAYEQYF,TGTGCCAGCAGTTCCCTCCTAGCGGGATTGGCCTACGAGCAGTACTTC
TRBJ1-5,TRBV6-5,NA,NA,12,CASSEDNQPQHF,TGTGCCAGCAGTGAGGACAATCAGCCCCAGCATTTT
TRBJ2-5,TRBV5-1,few,TRBD2,14,CASSPAGVQETQYF,TGCGCCAGCAGCCCGGCGGGGGTACAAGAGACCCAGTACTTC
TRBJ2-3,TRBV11-2,NA,NA,13,CASSSGLTDTQYF,TGTGCCAGCAGCAGCGGACTGACAGATACGCAGTATTTT
TRBJ2-7,TRBV2,NA,TRBD2,15,CASRGGLAGGSKQYF,TGTGCCAGCAGAGGCGGACTAGCGGGAGGGTCCAAGCAGTACTTC
TRBJ2-7,TRBV7-3,NA,NA,14,CASSVNAGSYEQYF,TGTGCCAGCAGCGTTAACGCTGGGAGTTACGAGCAGTACTTC
TRBJ1-5,TRBV7-8,NA,NA,15,CASSLEREVGQPQHF,TGTGCCAGCAGCTTAGAGAGGGAGGTAGGGCAGCCCCAGCATTTT
TRBJ1-5,TRBV28,few,NA,15,CASSPTGRGNQPQHF,TGTGCCAGCAGTCCGACAGGTAGGGGCAATCAGCCCCAGCATTTT
TRBJ2-7,TRBV4-1,few,TRBD1,15,CASSQATGGFYGQYF,TGCGCCAGCAGCCAGGCGACAGGGGGCTTTTACGGGCAGTACTTC
TRBJ2-5,TRBV7-2,few,TRBD2,15,CASSLDGTSVQTQYF,TGTGCCAGCAGCTTAGACGGGACTAGCGTTCAGACCCAGTACTTC
TRBJ2-1,TRBV4-1,few,TRBD2,15,CASSQGLAGDNEQFF,TGCGCCAGCAGCCAAGGTCTAGCGGGGGACAATGAGCAGTTCTTC
TRBJ2-7,TRBV18,few,TRBD2,14,CASSFQGLGTEQYF,TGTGCCAGCTCGTTCCAGGGACTAGGTACCGAGCAGTACTTC
TRBJ2-2,TRBV30,few,NA,13,CAWTGGDTGELFF,TGTGCCTGGACGGGGGGCGACACCGGGGAGCTGTTTTTT
TRBJ2-3,TRBV7-6,few,TRBD2,17,CASSRAGTSGTGDTQYF,TGTGCCAGCAGTCGTGCCGGGACTAGCGGCACTGGAGATACGCAGTATTTT